The clone carrying this T cell receptor (beta chain) came up many times. The data derive from a study of blood T cells in healthy people across ages. Primers used in a second PCR of about 6 to 12 cycles were a sample-barcoded 5' primer and a J-beta primer mix. A single record per CDR3 protein comes from TCRdb applying MiXCR to the 5' RACE reads. The table has under 850,000 distinct CDR3 sequences, 35% to 40% seen once. Per germline, CDR1 SQVTM and CDR2 ANQGSEA. The germline V and J ends were trimmed by 0 bases and 2 bases, with 19 bases remaining between them. The CDR3 extends over 17 amino acids. The chain joins TRBV29-1 to TRBJ2-5; D might be TRBD1 (6 bases). The clonotype comes from a man aged 18 to 30 in good health. The specimen was blood. The DNA for the CDR3 is TGCAGCGTTGAAGATCTAGTTACAGGGTCGGAGCAAGAGACCCAGTACTTC. Encoded protein: CSVEDLVTGSEQETQYF.